This entry is about one T cell receptor beta chain. This sample is part of a study of blood T cell repertoires in COVID-19. Study as a whole: Samples representing acute and convalescent COVID-19 were sourced from the United States, Italy and Spain.

Germline CDR1 and CDR2: LNHDA and SQIVND (reference sequence). The length of the CDR3 is 15 residues. The junction had 7 bases not matched to a gene; V was cut back by 6 bases and J by 6 bases. TCRdb keeps only in-frame clones here, not all; method: immunoSEQ multiplex PCR. The sample records around 200,000 clones, around 83% being singletons. The sample consisted of peripheral blood. The chain recombines TRBV19 with TRBJ2-1, with 11 bases fitting TRBD2. The source is a woman aged 80 or over with acute or convalescent COVID-19. The CDR3 bases are TGTGCCAGTAGCTATACTAGCGGGAGCCCCAATGAGCAGTTCTTC. This translates into CASSYTSGSPNEQFF.